This T cell receptor beta chain was identified in a study of OX40 agonist ivuxolimab in advanced cancers. This clone was seen once. The target antigen is unknown. Profiling relied on immunoSEQ multiplex PCR, and the TCRdb table lists in-frame clones only, not all of them. The table records just over 14,000 clones, 75% to 95% of them present only once. Germline V CDR1 and CDR2: MDHEN, SYDVKM. The ends lost 3 bases at V and 5 bases at J; junction bases unmatched: 6. This CDR3 spans 15 amino acids. Findings and limits, study-wide: Some patients who did not respond also had low normalized T-cell clonal expansion.

The sample in question was CD4+ or CD8+ T cells sorted from blood, obtained in a trial of the OX40 agonist ivuxolimab. The J gene is TRBJ2-1, the V gene TRBV28; 8 bases match TRBD2. This sequence originates from an adult with an advanced solid tumor such as melanoma, head and neck, liver or kidney cancer. The CDR3 nucleotides read TGTGCCAGCAGTTTCGAGGGACTAGTGGACAATGAGCAGTTCTTC. Amino acid sequence: CASSFEGLVDNEQFF.